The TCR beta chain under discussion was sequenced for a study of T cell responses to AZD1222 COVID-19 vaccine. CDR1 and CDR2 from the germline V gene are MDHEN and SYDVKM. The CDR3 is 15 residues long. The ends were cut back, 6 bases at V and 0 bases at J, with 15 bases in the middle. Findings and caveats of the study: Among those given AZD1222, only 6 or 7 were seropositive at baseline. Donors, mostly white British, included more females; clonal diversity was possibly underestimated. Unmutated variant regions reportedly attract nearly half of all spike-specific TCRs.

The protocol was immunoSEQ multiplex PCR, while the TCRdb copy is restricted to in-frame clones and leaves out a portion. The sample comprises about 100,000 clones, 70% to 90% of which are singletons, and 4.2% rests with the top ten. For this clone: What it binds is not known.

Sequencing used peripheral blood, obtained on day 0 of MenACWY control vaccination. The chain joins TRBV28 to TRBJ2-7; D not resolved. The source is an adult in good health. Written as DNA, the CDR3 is TGTGCCAGCAGCAACCTTAGGTTTCTCTCCTACGAGCAGTACTTC. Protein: CASSNLRFLSYEQYF.